A single sample is the source of the 19 T cell receptor beta chains below, sequenced in a study of CD8 T cells in ankylosing spondylitis (dated by TCRdb to about 2017). Libraries were built with 5' RACE. Sequenced on an Illumina HiSeq 2500. The raw public data were reprocessed by TCRdb itself: fastp quality trimming at Q25, MiXCR clonotype calling, in-frame beta chains only. When rows share a CDR3 protein, they turn into one entry using the most common DNA and genes. The sample records about 360,000 distinct CDR3 sequences, 20% to 25% of which are singletons. Jointly, the top ten make up 10% to 15% of the sample. The sequenced sample consisted of blood, either unsorted or a sorted T cell fraction (not recorded which). The source is a male donor with ankylosing spondylitis or in good health (not recorded which).

This chain uses TRBV19 with TRBJ2-7, with 9 nucleotides matching TRBD1. CDR1 LNHDA and CDR2 SQIVND come from the germline V gene (reference sequence). This CDR3 has 15 residues. V lost 3 bases to trimming and J lost 5 bases; unmatched junction nucleotides: 8. The CDR3 nucleotides read TGTGCCAGTAGTATGTCAACAGGGGGCCTAGACGAGCAGTACTTC. Translated: CASSMSTGGLDEQYF.

This clonotype was counted only a few times. Here the CDR3 DNA reads TGCGCCAGCAGCCAAGATCTTAGCAGGTCCGGGGAGCTGTTTTTT. Its protein is CASSQDLSRSGELFF. This chain uses TRBV4-1 with TRBJ2-2; unclear D gene. The ends were cut back, 0 bases at V and 6 bases at J, with 11 bases in the middle. The CDR3 totals 15 residues. Per germline, CDR1 MGHRA and CDR2 YSYEKL.

This clonotype was detected a few times. The chain links TRBV11-2 to TRBJ2-7, with TRBD2 as a possible D gene (5 bases). The CDR3 is made up of 15 amino acids. V was trimmed by 5 bases and J by 3 bases, leaving 17 bases between them. In germline, CDR1 is SGHAT, CDR2 FQNNGV. The CDR3 region has the DNA TGTGCCAGCAGCCCATCCGGGATAATCAGCTACGAGCAGTACTTC. Translation gives CASSPSGIISYEQYF.

This clonotype was recorded a few times. The V gene is TRBV28, the J gene TRBJ2-3, with D unclear. CDR3 length equals 14 residues. V was clipped by 10 bases and J by 3 bases, with 17 bases between them. CDR1 and CDR2 from the germline V gene are MDHEN and SYDVKM. As DNA, the CDR3 is TGTGCCACCACGGCTGGGAAGGAGACAGATACGCAGTATTTT. Protein sequence: CATTAGKETDTQYF. Looking up the rest from reference TRBV28 and TRBJ2-3 gives the full variable domain: DVKVTQSSRYLVKRTGEKVFLECVQDMDHENMFWYRQDPGLGLRLIYFSYDVKMKEKGDIPEGYSVSREKKERFSLILESASTNQTSMYLCATTAGKETDTQYFGPGTRLTVL.

This clonotype was counted a single time. V and J are TRBV2 and TRBJ2-3; D is undetermined. The V gene's germline CDR1 is SNHLY and CDR2 FYNNEI. The CDR3 has 14 amino acids. Trimming stripped 8 bases from V and 4 bases from J, with 16 bases between. CDR3 in DNA: TGTGCCAGCCGAGAGGAGTACCGCCCAGATACGCAGTATTTT. Its protein product is CASREEYRPDTQYF.

This clonotype has just a few counts. The V and J genes are TRBV4-2 and TRBJ2-2, with D maybe TRBD2 (5 bases). This CDR3 is 14 amino acids long. V lost 4 bases and J 5 bases, leaving 11 bases between the germline ends. Germline V gene sequence: CDR1 LGHNA, CDR2 YNFKEQ. In DNA form, the CDR3 reads TGTGCCAGCAGCCCCCGGGATCGGACCGGGGAGCTGTTTTTT. Encoded protein: CASSPRDRTGELFF.

The chain links TRBV24-1 to TRBJ2-7; TRBD1 agrees at 9 bases. The CDR3 runs to 13 residues. Trimming removed 7 bases from V and 4 bases from J; junction bases left unmatched: 4. Germline V gene sequence: CDR1 KGHDR, CDR2 SFDVKD. The CDR3 DNA is TGTGCCACCAGACGACAGGGGGAATACGAGCAGTACTTC. It encodes CATRRQGEYEQYF.

A few counts support this clonotype. Written as DNA, the CDR3 is TGCGCCAGCAGCCAAGAACGAAGGGGCACCTACGAGCAGTACTTC. Its protein is CASSQERRGTYEQYF. This chain uses TRBV4-1 with TRBJ2-7; D perhaps matches TRBD1 (5 bases). The CDR3 is 15 amino acids. Trimming pared 0 bases from V and 2 bases from J, leaving 11 bases between. Germline CDR1 MGHRA, CDR2 YSYEKL.

This clonotype was counted between two and nine times. This chain joins TRBV4-1 and TRBJ2-1; TRBD1 matches 7 bases. The junction had 6 bases not matched to a gene; V was cut back by 3 bases and J by 1 base. The CDR3 extends over 16 amino acids. Germline assignment: CDR1 MGHRA and CDR2 YSYEKL. The CDR3 spells CASSQGPGGSYNEQFF. CDR3 DNA sequence: TGCGCCAGCAGCCAGGGACCAGGGGGATCCTACAATGAGCAGTTCTTC.

This clonotype was counted a few times. The V gene is TRBV6-5, the J gene TRBJ2-7; possibly TRBD1 or TRBD2 for D (5 bases each). This CDR3 is 14 amino acids long. In germline, CDR1 is MNHEY, CDR2 SVGAGI. Deletions cut 2 bases from V and 0 bases from J, with 8 bases between. The CDR3, as DNA: TGTGCCAGCAGTTACGAGGGGTTCTCCTACGAGCAGTACTTC. This translates into CASSYEGFSYEQYF.

The V gene is TRBV7-9, the J gene TRBJ1-3, with D unresolved. The CDR3 contains 16 residues. From germline, CDR1 is SEHNR and CDR2 FQNEAQ (reference sequence). V was trimmed by 5 bases and J by 0 bases, leaving 14 bases between them. In DNA, the CDR3 is TGTGCCAGCAGCCTTGACATGCTTCGCTCTGGAAACACCATATATTTT. Translated: CASSLDMLRSGNTIYF.

V usage is TRBV30 and J usage is TRBJ2-2, with D unresolved. The germline CDR1 and CDR2 sequences are GTSNPN and SVGIG (reference sequence). Trimming removed 0 bases at V and 0 bases at J, with 8 bases between. The CDR3 has 15 amino acids. The chain's CDR3 is CAWSVGATNTGELFF. The CDR3 DNA reads as TGTGCCTGGAGTGTAGGAGCGACGAACACCGGGGAGCTGTTTTTT.

In the case of this clonotype: A much larger clone differs by one base, so this may be a read error. CDR3 in amino acids: CASSRLDRGAYNEKFF. The CDR3 DNA follows: TGTGCCAGCAGCAGACTAGACAGGGGTGCCTACAATGAGAAGTTCTTC. The V gene is TRBV12-3 or TRBV12-4, the J gene TRBJ2-1, with 8 bases identical to TRBD1. This CDR3 contains 16 residues.

The rearrangement uses TRBV29-1 and TRBJ2-7; the D gene is possibly TRBD1 (5 bases). The CDR3 extends over 12 amino acids. V gave up 2 bases and J gave up 2 bases, with 7 bases separating them. Germline CDR1 and CDR2: SQVTM and ANQGSEA. CDR3 sequence: CSVEQDTYEQYF. The CDR3 coding sequence is TGCAGCGTTGAACAGGACACCTACGAGCAGTACTTC.

The J gene is TRBJ2-3, the V gene TRBV4-2, with D maybe TRBD1 (5 bases). Germline values: CDR1 LGHNA, CDR2 YNFKEQ. The CDR3 has 16 amino acids. V was cut by 5 bases and J by 5 bases, with 20 bases left in between. The CDR3 loop is CASSSLRTSMEDTQYF. CDR3 nucleotide sequence: TGTGCCAGCAGCTCGTTGCGGACATCCATGGAAGATACGCAGTATTTT.

V is TRBV7-6 and J is TRBJ1-1, with unresolved D. The germline CDR1 and CDR2 sequences are SGHVS and FNYEAQ. The V gene lost 5 bases and the J gene lost 0 bases, with 4 bases spanning the gap. The CDR3 is 12 residues long. CDR3 bases: TGTGCCAGCAGCGGACTGAACACTGAAGCTTTCTTT. Amino acids: CASSGLNTEAFF.

The chain combines TRBV12-3 or TRBV12-4 with TRBJ2-3, with D maybe TRBD2 (5 bases). Trimming took 0 bases from V and 2 from J, leaving 15 bases between them. CDR3 length equals 17 residues. CDR3: CASSLALPLDPTDTQYF. CDR3 sequence (DNA): TGTGCCAGCAGTTTAGCGCTCCCACTAGACCCCACAGATACGCAGTATTTT.

The rearrangement links TRBV10-2 to TRBJ1-1, with a possible D match to TRBD1 (6 bases). CDR3 length: 16 residues. Germline loops: CDR1 WSHSY, CDR2 SAAADI. Trimming pared 5 bases from V and 4 bases from J, leaving 20 bases between. CDR3 nucleotide sequence: TGCGCCAGCAGTCCCTTGGCGGGGGGCTACGGCACTGAAGCTTTCTTT. It yields the protein CASSPLAGGYGTEAFF.

In this sample, this clonotype turned up a few times. The rearrangement joins TRBV11-2 to TRBJ2-7, with TRBD2 identical over 11 bases. V lost 0 bases, J lost 1 base, and 2 bases stayed unmatched. Germline CDR1 and CDR2: SGHAT and FQNNGV. The CDR3 totals 16 residues. CDR3 sequence reads: CASSLEGLAVSYEQYF. The CDR3 DNA reads as TGTGCCAGCAGCTTAGAGGGACTAGCGGTTTCCTACGAGCAGTACTTC.